A selection of T cell receptor beta chains follows, all from one sample in a study of T cell responses to AZD1222 COVID-19 vaccine. Sequenced by immunoSEQ multiplex PCR; TCRdb stores in-frame clones only, minus some. The sample holds more than 85,000 clones, about 88% seen once. The sample was peripheral blood, taken 28 days after the second AZD1222 dose. The receptors were sampled from an adult who received the AZD1222 COVID-19 vaccine. The CDR3 runs from the conserved cysteine through the conserved F or W. A D gene is named only where the DNA matches it firmly. Not every row has a clone size; where given, it reads once, few, many or a size class.

j_gene	abundance	v_gene	d_gene	CDR3aa	CDR3nt
TRBJ1-3	-	TRBV5-1	TRBD1	CASSPPDRGNTIYF	TGCGCCAGCAGCCCGCCGGACAGGGGAAACACCATATATTTT
TRBJ1-5	-	TRBV12-5	-	CASGLEDGQPQHF	TGTGCTAGTGGTTTGGAAGACGGGCAGCCCCAGCATTTT
TRBJ1-6	-	TRBV6-5	-	CASTREGDSPLHF	TGTGCCAGCACCCGAGAAGGGGACTCACCCCTCCACTTT
TRBJ1-2	few	TRBV30	TRBD1	CAWSSGQARPRNTF	TGTGCCTGGAGCTCGGGACAGGCCCGACCCCGAAACACCTTC
TRBJ1-1	-	TRBV23-1	-	CASSQTRGRWAEAFF	TGCGCCAGCAGTCAAACGCGAGGACGGTGGGCTGAAGCTTTCTTT
TRBJ1-6	-	TRBV25-1	-	CASSETDHNSPLHF	TGTGCCAGCAGTGAGACGGATCATAATTCACCCCTCCACTTT
TRBJ1-2	-	TRBV19	TRBD1	CASTNRGPKGYGYTF	TGTGCCAGTACGAACAGGGGCCCGAAGGGCTATGGCTACACCTTC
TRBJ1-2	-	TRBV19	-	CASSTPGQIYGYTF	TGTGCCAGTAGTACCCCCGGACAGATCTATGGCTACACCTTC
TRBJ1-1	-	TRBV7-9	-	CASSQWNTEAFF	TGTGCCAGCAGCCAATGGAACACTGAAGCTTTCTTT
TRBJ2-2	-	TRBV15	-	CATSPWATARDGELFF	TGTGCCACCAGCCCCTGGGCAACCGCGAGGGACGGGGAGCTGTTTTTT
TRBJ2-7	-	TRBV20-1	-	CSAEDRSEQYF	TGCAGTGCGGAGGACCGCTCCGAGCAGTACTTC
TRBJ1-4	few	TRBV10-2	-	CASRATNEKLFF	TGCGCCAGCAGGGCAACTAATGAAAAACTGTTTTTT
TRBJ1-4	-	TRBV2	TRBD1	CASSEYGQGVEKLFF	TGTGCCAGCAGTGAATACGGACAGGGGGTGGAAAAACTGTTTTTT
TRBJ1-1	-	TRBV27	TRBD1	CASSSGGVTEAFF	TGTGCCAGCAGTTCAGGGGGCGTCACTGAAGCTTTCTTT
TRBJ2-3	-	TRBV5-1	TRBD2	CASSLETSFPGLARYTDTQYF	TGCGCCAGCAGCTTGGAGACCTCTTTCCCGGGACTAGCGAGATACACAGATACGCAGTATTTT
TRBJ1-5	once	TRBV10-3	-	CATGENNQPQHF	TGTGCCACCGGGGAAAACAATCAGCCCCAGCATTTT
TRBJ2-5	-	TRBV29-1	-	CSVLLGGAETQYF	TGCAGCGTTCTGCTGGGGGGCGCCGAGACCCAGTACTTC
TRBJ2-3	-	TRBV30	-	CAWSKGSGTSTDTQYF	TGTGCCTGGAGTAAAGGTAGCGGAACTAGCACAGATACGCAGTATTTT
TRBJ2-7	once	TRBV2	-	CASSVELAETYEQYF	TGTGCCAGCAGTGTGGAATTAGCGGAGACCTACGAGCAGTACTTC
TRBJ2-7	-	TRBV10-1	-	CASSHDDRGEQYF	TGCGCCAGCAGTCATGACGACCGAGGCGAGCAGTACTTC
TRBJ2-2	-	TRBV5-1	-	CASSLSRQTGELFF	TGCGCCAGCAGCTTGAGTCGGCAGACCGGGGAGCTGTTTTTT
TRBJ1-2	-	TRBV30	-	CAWSDEGEALDGYTF	TGTGCCTGGAGTGATGAGGGGGAGGCACTAGATGGCTACACCTTC
TRBJ1-6	-	TRBV9	TRBD1	CASSVSGQLNSPLHF	TGTGCCAGCAGCGTTTCGGGACAGTTAAATTCACCCCTCCACTTT
TRBJ2-7	-	TRBV27	TRBD2	CASSRRLAGSYEQYF	TGTGCCAGCAGCCGGAGACTAGCGGGATCCTACGAGCAGTACTTC
TRBJ2-2	-	TRBV9	TRBD2	CASRRLWTSSTGELFF	TGTGCCAGCAGACGTCTATGGACTAGCAGTACCGGGGAGCTGTTTTTT
TRBJ1-5	-	TRBV27	-	CASSLSPGGNQPQHF	TGTGCCAGCAGTTTATCCCCGGGGGGCAATCAGCCCCAGCATTTT
TRBJ2-7	-	TRBV5-1	-	CASMSLTQPGEQYF	TGCGCCAGCATGTCATTGACTCAGCCGGGCGAGCAGTACTTC
TRBJ1-1	-	TRBV28	-	CASTRGLHNTEAFF	TGTGCCAGCACCCGGGGACTCCACAACACTGAAGCTTTCTTT
TRBJ2-1	-	TRBV28	-	CASSSSDPSSYNEQFF	TGTGCCAGCAGTTCCTCCGACCCGAGCTCCTACAATGAGCAGTTCTTC
TRBJ1-3	-	TRBV6-5	-	CASSYGGAGNTIYF	TGTGCCAGCAGTTACGGGGGGGCGGGAAACACCATATATTTT
TRBJ2-1	-	TRBV5-1	-	CASSFQASSYNEQFF	TGCGCCAGCAGCTTTCAGGCCAGCTCCTACAATGAGCAGTTCTTC
TRBJ2-7	-	TRBV6-5	TRBD2	CATLHPAGGNEQYF	TGTGCCACCCTCCACCCAGCGGGAGGAAACGAGCAGTACTTC
TRBJ2-3	-	TRBV2	-	CASSELAIRTDTQYF	TGTGCCAGCAGTGAACTCGCGATTCGCACAGATACGCAGTATTTT
TRBJ1-1	-	TRBV30	-	CAWSVGGRTEAFF	TGTGCCTGGAGTGTCGGGGGTAGGACTGAAGCTTTCTTT
TRBJ1-4	-	TRBV30	-	CAWSARATNEKLFF	TGTGCCTGGAGTGCTCGAGCAACTAATGAAAAACTGTTTTTT
TRBJ1-1	-	TRBV29-1	TRBD1	CSVGTGGNTEAFF	TGCAGCGTTGGGACAGGGGGGAACACTGAAGCTTTCTTT
TRBJ2-1	-	TRBV12-5	TRBD2	CASGLVPVVAGGLHSNEQFF	TGTGCTAGTGGTTTGGTCCCTGTGGTAGCGGGAGGTCTACACTCCAATGAGCAGTTCTTC
TRBJ2-3	-	TRBV14	TRBD1	CASSRIPGQGPDTQYF	TGTGCCAGCAGTCGCATTCCGGGACAGGGCCCAGATACGCAGTATTTT
TRBJ1-1	-	TRBV7-2	-	CASSLERDTEAFF	TGTGCCAGCAGCCTAGAGCGGGACACTGAAGCTTTCTTT
TRBJ2-7	-	TRBV3-1/TRBV3-2	TRBD1	CASSQGRRTGSYEQYF	TGTGCCAGCAGCCAAGGAAGGAGGACAGGCTCCTACGAGCAGTACTTC
TRBJ2-3	-	TRBV9	-	CASSRDVNADTQYF	TGTGCCAGCAGCCGAGATGTGAATGCAGATACGCAGTATTTT